Presented here are 5 T cell receptor beta chains from one specimen sequenced in a study of T cells in women clearing cervical HPV infection. Only in-frame clones appear in the TCRdb table, and some are missing; sequencing was by immunoSEQ multiplex PCR. The table lists 25,000 to 35,000 clones. Sequencing was performed on blood buffy coat. These receptors were collected from a woman aged 18-69 years with a cervical HPV16 infection that either progressed to CIN3+ or cleared (not recorded which).

Note on this clone: Read coverage stops 3 residues before the CDR3 terminus; the germline J gene supplies the remainder. This chain connects TRBV29-1 to TRBJ1-5; D is undetermined. The CDR3 loop spans 13 amino acids. Germline-derived CDR1 and CDR2 are SQVTM and ANQGSEA. The V and J ends lost 4 bases and 0 bases respectively, with 7 bases between them. Incomplete CDR3 DNA: TGCAGCGTTGCTACTCATAGCAATCAGCCC. Its protein is CSVATHSNQP. The whole CDR3 region reads CSVATHSNQPQHF.

Regarding this clone: The CDR3 extends 3 residues past the end of the read, so its final part is completed from the germline J gene. This chain joins TRBV12-3 or TRBV12-4 and TRBJ2-3; D unclear. Trimming cost V 2 bases and J 5 bases, with 2 bases left between them. The CDR3 is 11 residues long. The sequenced CDR3 bases are TGTGCCAGCAGTTTACGAGATACG. Its protein product is CASSLRDT. The whole CDR3 region reads CASSLRDTQYF.

Turning to this clone: The read ends 3 residues before the CDR3 terminus; that terminus is restored from the germline J gene. The chain carries TRBV30 and TRBJ2-7; D not resolved. Germline assignment: CDR1 GTSNPN and CDR2 SVGIG (reference sequence). Trimming removed 0 bases from V and 2 bases from J, with 5 bases in between. This CDR3 region has 12 residues. CDR3 DNA, as far as it was read: TGTGCCTGGAGTGTCCACACCTACGAG. This translates into CAWSVHTYE. The entire CDR3 reads CAWSVHTYEQYF.

Regarding this clone: The read is 3 residues too short to cover the CDR3 end, so that end is filled in from the germline J gene. The chain carries TRBV5-1 and TRBJ1-1; 7 positions match TRBD1. CDR1 SGHRS and CDR2 YFSETQ come from the germline V gene. The CDR3 runs to 14 residues. J lost 0 bases, V lost 4 bases, and 3 bases had no gene match. CDR3 sequence: CASSEGQLNTEAFF. Incomplete CDR3 DNA: TGCGCCAGCAGCGAGGGACAGTTGAACACTGAA.

On this clone itself: At one end, the junction sequence differs from germline, possibly due to a read error. The read gets to within 3 residues of the CDR3 end, and the germline J gene fills in the rest. The V and J genes are TRBV7-2 and TRBJ1-5, with D hard to call. This CDR3 spans 15 amino acids. Germline-derived CDR1 and CDR2 are SGHTA and FQGNSA. CDR3 amino acids: CASSLAWVSGQPQHF. CDR3 DNA, as far as it was read: TGTGCCAGCAGCCTAGCGTGGGTTTCGGGTCAGCCC.